This T cell receptor beta chain was recorded in a study of T-cell reconstitution after alpha-beta-depleted transplantation in children. The study, taken as a whole, reports: Reportedly, only several hundred clones from non-depleted graft cells drove alpha-beta T-cell counts at about two months.

CDR3 length equals 14 residues. Trimming cost V 5 bases and J 1 base, with 11 bases left between them. The germline V gene encodes CDR1 MNHEY and CDR2 SVGAGI. For TCRbeta, the library was prepared with unique molecular identifiers. TCRdb processed the PCR reads anew with MiXCR; each CDR3 protein has one entry. This sample has hundreds of thousands of distinct CDR3 sequences, with around 13% found just once. Notes on this clonotype: The target antigen is unknown.

J is TRBJ2-5 and V is TRBV6-5; D gene uncertain. The material sequenced was PBMCs, taken before TCRalphabeta/CD19-depleted stem cell transplant. The receptor's source is a girl under 10 years old with congenital amegakaryocytic thrombocytopenia, due to receive a stem cell transplant. The CDR3 spells CASSVTRTQETQYF. In DNA, the CDR3 is TGTGCCAGCAGTGTTACTCGGACCCAAGAGACCCAGTACTTC.